The present T cell receptor beta chain was sequenced within a study of Graves' ophthalmopathy and Graves' hyperthyroidism. Study information: Sampling took place at initial diagnosis, with peripheral blood obtained before any treatment. Study-wide findings and caveats: The blood repertoire also included most expanded thyroid clonotypes above 0.001 frequency. The model flagged ophthalmopathy progression at roughly 70% sensitivity and 72.22% specificity.

V dropped 6 bases and J dropped 5; count of bases not matched to a gene: 17. The CDR3 totals 18 residues. Amplifying from RNA transcripts, the study obtained TCR beta CDR3 regions. Second-round multiplex PCR came after a first-round RT-PCR that employed HTBI primers. TCRdb ran MiXCR on the multiplex PCR reads and lists one entry per CDR3 protein. The table shows over 650,000 distinct CDR3 sequences, with approximately 39% occurring only once. Regarding this clonotype: Its antigen is undetermined.

A diagnosis was made from clinical symptoms together with serum thyroxine, TRAb, thyroid ultrasound and orbital computed tomography. Sequencing was done on a sample of peripheral blood. This TCR derives from an adult man with Graves' ophthalmopathy. The V call is TRBV12-3 or TRBV12-4, the J call TRBJ2-5; 11 nucleotides line up with TRBD1. CDR3 loop: CASSLGSPGQGDFETQYF. CDR3 sequence (DNA): TGTGCCAGCAGCCTGGGGAGCCCGGGACAGGGGGATTTTGAGACCCAGTACTTC.